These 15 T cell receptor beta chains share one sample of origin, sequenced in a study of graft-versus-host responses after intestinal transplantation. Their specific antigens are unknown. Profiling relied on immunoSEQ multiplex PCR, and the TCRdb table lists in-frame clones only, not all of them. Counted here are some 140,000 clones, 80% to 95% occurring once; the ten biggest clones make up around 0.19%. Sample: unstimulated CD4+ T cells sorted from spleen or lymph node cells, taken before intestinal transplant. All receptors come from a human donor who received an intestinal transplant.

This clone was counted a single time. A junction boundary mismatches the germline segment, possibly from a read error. The CDR3, as DNA: TGTGCCGGCAGCGTAGCTGCTACCTTGGGCCAAGAGACCCAGTACTTC. It codes for CAGSVAATLGQETQYF. V is TRBV9 and J is TRBJ2-5; D is unresolved. CDR1 is SGDLS and CDR2 is YYNGEE in the germline V gene. The CDR3 runs to 16 residues.

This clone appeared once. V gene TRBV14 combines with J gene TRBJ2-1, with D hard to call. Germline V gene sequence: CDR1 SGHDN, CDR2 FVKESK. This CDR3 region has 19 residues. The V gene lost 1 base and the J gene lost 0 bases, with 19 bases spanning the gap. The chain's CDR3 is CASSQATTEWRNSYNEQFF. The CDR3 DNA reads TGTGCCAGCAGCCAAGCCACGACTGAATGGCGGAACTCCTACAATGAGCAGTTCTTC.

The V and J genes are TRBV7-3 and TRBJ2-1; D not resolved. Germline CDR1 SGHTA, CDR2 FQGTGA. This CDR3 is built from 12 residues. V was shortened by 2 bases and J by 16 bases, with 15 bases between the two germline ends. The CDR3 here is CASSLGYGHLFF. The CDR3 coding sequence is TGTGCCAGCAGCTTAGGGTATGGGCACCTATTCTTC.

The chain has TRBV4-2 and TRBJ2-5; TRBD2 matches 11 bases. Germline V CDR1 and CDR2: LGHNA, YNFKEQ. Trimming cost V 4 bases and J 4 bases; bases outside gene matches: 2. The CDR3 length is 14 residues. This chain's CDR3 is CASSPGTSGETQYF. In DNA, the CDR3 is TGTGCCAGCAGCCCCGGGACTAGCGGAGAGACCCAGTACTTC.

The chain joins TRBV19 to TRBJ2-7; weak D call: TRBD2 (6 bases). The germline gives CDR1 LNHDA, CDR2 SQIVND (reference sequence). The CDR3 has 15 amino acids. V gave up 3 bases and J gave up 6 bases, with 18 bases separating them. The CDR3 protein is CASSITPGTPREQYF. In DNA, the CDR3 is TGTGCCAGTAGTATCACGCCAGGGACTCCTCGCGAGCAGTACTTC. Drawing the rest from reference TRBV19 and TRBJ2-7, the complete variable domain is DGGITQSPKYLFRKEGQNVTLSCEQNLNHDAMYWYRQDPGQGLRLIYYSQIVNDFQKGDIAEGYSVSREKKESFPLTVTSAQKNPTAFYLCASSITPGTPREQYFGPGTRLTVT.

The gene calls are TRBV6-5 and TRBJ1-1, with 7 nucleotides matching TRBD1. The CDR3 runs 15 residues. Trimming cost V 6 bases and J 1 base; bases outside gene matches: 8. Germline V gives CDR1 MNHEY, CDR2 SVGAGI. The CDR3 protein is CASSETGNQNTEAFF. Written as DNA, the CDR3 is TGTGCCAGCAGCGAGACAGGGAACCAGAACACTGAAGCTTTCTTT.

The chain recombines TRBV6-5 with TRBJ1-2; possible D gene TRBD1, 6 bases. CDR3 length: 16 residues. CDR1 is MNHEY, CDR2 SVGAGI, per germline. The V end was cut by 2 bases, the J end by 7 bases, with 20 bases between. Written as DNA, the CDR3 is TGTGCCAGCAGTTACCGGAGGGGGTCGGGGCCTCTTGGCTACACCTTC. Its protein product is CASSYRRGSGPLGYTF.

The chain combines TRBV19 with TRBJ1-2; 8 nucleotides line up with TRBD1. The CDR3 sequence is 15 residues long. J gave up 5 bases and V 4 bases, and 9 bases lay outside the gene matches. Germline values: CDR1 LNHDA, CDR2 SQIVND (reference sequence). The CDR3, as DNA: TGTGCCAGTAGTAACTTACAGGGGGTAGGGTATGGCTACACCTTC. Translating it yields CASSNLQGVGYGYTF.

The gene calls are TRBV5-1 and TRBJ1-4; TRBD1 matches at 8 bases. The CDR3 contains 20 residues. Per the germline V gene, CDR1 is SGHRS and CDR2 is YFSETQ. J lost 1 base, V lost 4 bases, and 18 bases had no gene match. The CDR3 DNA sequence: TGCGCCAGCAGCAGACGGCCGGTTGTCGCAGGGGGCGGAACTAATGAAAAACTGTTTTTT. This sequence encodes CASSRRPVVAGGGTNEKLFF.

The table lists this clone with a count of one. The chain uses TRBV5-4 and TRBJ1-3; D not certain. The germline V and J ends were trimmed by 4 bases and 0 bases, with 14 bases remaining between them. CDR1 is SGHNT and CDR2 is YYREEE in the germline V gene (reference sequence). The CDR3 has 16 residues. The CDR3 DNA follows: TGTGCCAGCAGCCTGGCCGGCTCCCTCTCTGGAAACACCATATATTTT. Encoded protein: CASSLAGSLSGNTIYF.

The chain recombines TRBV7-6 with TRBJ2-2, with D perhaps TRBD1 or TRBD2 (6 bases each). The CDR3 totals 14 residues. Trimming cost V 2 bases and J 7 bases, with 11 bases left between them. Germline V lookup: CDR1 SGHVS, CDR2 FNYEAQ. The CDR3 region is CASSLKGGGGELFF. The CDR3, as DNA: TGTGCCAGCAGCTTAAAGGGGGGCGGCGGGGAGCTGTTTTTT.

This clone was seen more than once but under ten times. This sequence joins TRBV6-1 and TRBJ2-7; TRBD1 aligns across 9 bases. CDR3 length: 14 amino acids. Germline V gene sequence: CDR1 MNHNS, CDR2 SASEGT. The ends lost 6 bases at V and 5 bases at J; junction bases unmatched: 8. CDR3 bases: TGTGCCAGCAGGGCCGGGACAGGGTACAACGAGCAGTACTTC. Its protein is CASRAGTGYNEQYF.

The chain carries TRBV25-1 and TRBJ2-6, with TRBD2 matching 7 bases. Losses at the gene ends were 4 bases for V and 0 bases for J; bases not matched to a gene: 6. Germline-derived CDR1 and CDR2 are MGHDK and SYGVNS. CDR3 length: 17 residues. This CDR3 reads CASSGPRGSSGANVLTF. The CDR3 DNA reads TGTGCCAGCAGTGGTCCGCGGGGGAGCTCTGGGGCCAACGTCCTGACTTTC. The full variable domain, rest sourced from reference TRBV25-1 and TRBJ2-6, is EADIYQTPRYLVIGTGKKITLECSQTMGHDKMYWYQQDPGMELHLIHYSYGVNSTEKGDLSSESTVSRIRTEHFPLTLESARPSHTSQYLCASSGPRGSSGANVLTFGAGSRLTVL.

The CDR3 is CASSEYGQLSGNTIYF. As DNA, the CDR3 is TGTGCCAGCAGTGAATATGGACAGCTCTCTGGAAACACCATATATTTT. The chain employs TRBV25-1 and TRBJ1-3; TRBD1 might be the D (6 bases). V was shortened by 0 bases and J by 0 bases, with 9 bases between the two germline ends. CDR1 and CDR2 (germline): MGHDK, SYGVNS. This CDR3 is built from 16 residues.

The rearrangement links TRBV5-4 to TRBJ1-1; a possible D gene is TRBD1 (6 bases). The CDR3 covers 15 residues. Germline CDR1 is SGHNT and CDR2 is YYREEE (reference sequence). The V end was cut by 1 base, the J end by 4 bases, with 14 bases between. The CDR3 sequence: CASSLPGAAATEAFF. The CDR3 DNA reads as TGTGCCAGCAGCTTGCCAGGGGCGGCTGCCACTGAAGCTTTCTTT.